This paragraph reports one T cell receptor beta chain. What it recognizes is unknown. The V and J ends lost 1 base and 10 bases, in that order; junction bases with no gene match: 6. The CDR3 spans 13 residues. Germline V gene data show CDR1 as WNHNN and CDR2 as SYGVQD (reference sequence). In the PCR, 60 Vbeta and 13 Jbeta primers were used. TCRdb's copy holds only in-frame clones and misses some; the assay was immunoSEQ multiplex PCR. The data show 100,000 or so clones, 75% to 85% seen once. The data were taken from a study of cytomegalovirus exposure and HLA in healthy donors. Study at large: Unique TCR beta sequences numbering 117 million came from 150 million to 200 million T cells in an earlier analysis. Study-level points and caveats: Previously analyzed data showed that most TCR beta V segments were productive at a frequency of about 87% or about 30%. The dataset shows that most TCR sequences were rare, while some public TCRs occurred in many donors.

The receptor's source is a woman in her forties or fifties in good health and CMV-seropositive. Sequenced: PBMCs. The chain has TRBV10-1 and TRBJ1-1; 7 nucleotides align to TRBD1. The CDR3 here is CASSEFGQVAAFF. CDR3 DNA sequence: TGCGCCAGCAGTGAGTTCGGACAGGTGGCAGCTTTCTTT.